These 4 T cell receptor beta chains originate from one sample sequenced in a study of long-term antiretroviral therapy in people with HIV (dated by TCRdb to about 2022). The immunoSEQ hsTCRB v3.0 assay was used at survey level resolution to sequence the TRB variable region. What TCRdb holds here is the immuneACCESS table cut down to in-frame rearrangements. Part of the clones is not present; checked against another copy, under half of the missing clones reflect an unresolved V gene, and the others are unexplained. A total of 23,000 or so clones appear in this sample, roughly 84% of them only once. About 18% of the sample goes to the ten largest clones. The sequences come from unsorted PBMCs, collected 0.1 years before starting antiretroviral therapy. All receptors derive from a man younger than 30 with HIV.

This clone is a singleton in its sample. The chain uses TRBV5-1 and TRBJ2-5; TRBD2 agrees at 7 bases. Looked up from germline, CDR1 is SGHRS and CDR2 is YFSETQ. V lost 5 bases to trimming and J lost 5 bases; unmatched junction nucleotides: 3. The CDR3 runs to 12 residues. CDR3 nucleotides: TGCGCCAGCAGGGGGGGGTCGGAGACCCAGTACTTC. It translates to CASRGGSETQYF.

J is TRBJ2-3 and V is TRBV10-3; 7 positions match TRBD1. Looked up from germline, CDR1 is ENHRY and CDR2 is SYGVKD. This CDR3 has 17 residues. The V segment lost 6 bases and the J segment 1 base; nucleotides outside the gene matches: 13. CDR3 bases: TGTGCCATCAGACTAACAGGAGACAGGGCGGGCACAGATACGCAGTATTTT. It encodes CAIRLTGDRAGTDTQYF.

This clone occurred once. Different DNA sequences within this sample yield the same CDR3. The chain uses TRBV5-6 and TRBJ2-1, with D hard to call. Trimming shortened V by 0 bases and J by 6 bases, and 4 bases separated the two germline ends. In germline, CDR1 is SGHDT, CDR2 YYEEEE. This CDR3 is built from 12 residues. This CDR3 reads CASSLGGNEQFF. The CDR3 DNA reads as TGTGCCAGCAGCTTGGGTGGCAATGAGCAGTTCTTC.

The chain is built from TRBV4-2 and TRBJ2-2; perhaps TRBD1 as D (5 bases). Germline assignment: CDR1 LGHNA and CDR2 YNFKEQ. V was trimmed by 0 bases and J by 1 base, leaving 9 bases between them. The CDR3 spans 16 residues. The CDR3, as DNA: TGTGCCAGCAGCCAAGATGTAGGACAGAACACCGGGGAGCTGTTTTTT. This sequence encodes CASSQDVGQNTGELFF.